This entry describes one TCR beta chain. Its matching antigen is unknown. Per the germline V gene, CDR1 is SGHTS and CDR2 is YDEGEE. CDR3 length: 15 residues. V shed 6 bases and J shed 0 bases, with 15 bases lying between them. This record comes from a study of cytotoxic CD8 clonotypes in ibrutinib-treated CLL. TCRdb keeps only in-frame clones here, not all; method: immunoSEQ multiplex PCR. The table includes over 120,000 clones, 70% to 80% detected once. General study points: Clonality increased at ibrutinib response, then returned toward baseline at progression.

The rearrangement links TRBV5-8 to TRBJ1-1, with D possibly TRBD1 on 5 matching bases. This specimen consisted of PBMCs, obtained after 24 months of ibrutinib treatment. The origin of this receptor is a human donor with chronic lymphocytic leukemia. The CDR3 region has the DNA TGTGCCAGCAACCAGTGGTGGGGGATGAACACTGAAGCTTTCTTT. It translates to CASNQWWGMNTEAFF.